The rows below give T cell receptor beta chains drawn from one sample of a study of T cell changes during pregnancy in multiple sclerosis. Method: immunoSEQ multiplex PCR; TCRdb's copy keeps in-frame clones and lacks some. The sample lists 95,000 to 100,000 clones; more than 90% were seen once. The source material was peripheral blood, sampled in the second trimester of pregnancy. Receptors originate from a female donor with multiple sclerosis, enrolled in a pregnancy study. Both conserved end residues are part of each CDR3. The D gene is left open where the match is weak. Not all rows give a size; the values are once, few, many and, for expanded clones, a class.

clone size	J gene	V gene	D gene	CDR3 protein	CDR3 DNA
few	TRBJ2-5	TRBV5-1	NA	CASSFSGVGQETQYF	TGCGCCAGCAGCTTCAGCGGAGTGGGGCAAGAGACCCAGTACTTC
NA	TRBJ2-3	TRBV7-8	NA	CASSRGTDTQYF	TGTGCCAGCAGCCGTGGCACAGATACGCAGTATTTT
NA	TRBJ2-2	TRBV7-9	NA	CASSLVSVSGELFF	TGTGCCAGCAGCTTAGTGTCGGTCTCCGGGGAGCTGTTTTTT
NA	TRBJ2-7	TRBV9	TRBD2	CASNKGSGSPYEQYF	TGTGCCAGCAACAAGGGGAGCGGGAGTCCCTACGAGCAGTACTTC
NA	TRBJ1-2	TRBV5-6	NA	CASSLDRARGYTF	TGTGCCAGCAGCTTGGACAGGGCTCGCGGCTACACCTTC
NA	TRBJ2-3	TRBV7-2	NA	CASSSVGGVADTQYF	TGTGCCAGCAGCTCGGTAGGGGGGGTAGCAGATACGCAGTATTTT
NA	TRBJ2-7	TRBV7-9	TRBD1	CASSLYEGAFYEQYF	TGTGCCAGCAGCTTATATGAGGGGGCGTTCTACGAGCAGTACTTC
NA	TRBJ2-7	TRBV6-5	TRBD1	CAEGTDPYEQYF	TGTGCTGAGGGGACAGATCCCTACGAGCAGTACTTC
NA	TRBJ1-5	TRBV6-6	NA	CASSPNRDQPQHF	TGTGCCAGCAGTCCCAACAGGGATCAGCCCCAGCATTTT
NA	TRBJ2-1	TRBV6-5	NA	CASSDRLVSDEQFF	TGTGCCAGCAGTGACAGGTTAGTCAGCGATGAGCAGTTCTTC
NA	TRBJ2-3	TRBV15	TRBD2	CATSSEAGTDTQYF	TGTGCCACCAGCAGTGAAGCGGGAACAGATACGCAGTATTTT
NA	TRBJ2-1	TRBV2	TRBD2	CASTGGSYDNEQFF	TGTGCCAGCACGGGCGGGAGTTACGACAATGAGCAGTTCTTC
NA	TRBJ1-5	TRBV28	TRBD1	CASSLALFGTDNQPQHF	TGTGCCAGCAGTTTAGCCCTTTTCGGGACAGACAATCAGCCCCAGCATTTT
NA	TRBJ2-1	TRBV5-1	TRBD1	CASSPTGGYNEQFF	TGCGCCAGCAGCCCTACAGGGGGGTACAATGAGCAGTTCTTC
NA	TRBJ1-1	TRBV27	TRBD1	CASSPDRGTDTEAFF	TGTGCCAGCAGTCCCGACAGGGGGACGGACACTGAAGCTTTCTTT
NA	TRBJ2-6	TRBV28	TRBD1	CASSFGTGVPGANVLTF	TGTGCCAGCAGTTTCGGGACAGGGGTACCTGGGGCCAACGTCCTGACTTTC
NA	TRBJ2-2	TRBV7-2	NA	CASSLNPSVTGELFF	TGTGCCAGCAGCTTAAATCCCTCGGTAACCGGGGAGCTGTTTTTT
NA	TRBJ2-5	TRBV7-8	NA	CASILGLGGRETQYF	TGTGCCAGCATCTTGGGCTTAGGAGGAAGAGAGACCCAGTACTTC
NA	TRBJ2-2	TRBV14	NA	CASSQVNTGELFF	TGTGCCAGCAGCCAAGTAAACACCGGGGAGCTGTTTTTT
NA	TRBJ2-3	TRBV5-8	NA	CASSPRYTDTQYF	TGTGCCAGCAGCCCTAGGTACACAGATACGCAGTATTTT
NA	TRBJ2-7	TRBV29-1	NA	CSVKQVSYEQYF	TGCAGCGTTAAACAGGTCTCCTACGAGCAGTACTTC
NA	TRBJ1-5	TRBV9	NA	CASSVDAGRDQPQHF	TGTGCCAGCAGCGTAGACGCAGGGAGGGATCAGCCCCAGCATTTT
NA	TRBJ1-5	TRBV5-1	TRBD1	CASSLVAGGNQPQHF	TGCGCCAGCAGCTTGGTGGCAGGGGGAAATCAGCCCCAGCATTTT
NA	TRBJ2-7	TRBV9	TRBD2	CASSVLAGGPEDEQYF	TGTGCCAGCAGCGTATTAGCGGGAGGGCCGGAGGACGAGCAGTACTTC
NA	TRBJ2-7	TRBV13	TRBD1	CASSFLTGQEQYF	TGTGCCAGCAGCTTCCTGACAGGGCAGGAGCAGTACTTC
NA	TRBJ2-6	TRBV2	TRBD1	CASNTPGQGHSGANVLTF	TGTGCCAGCAATACCCCGGGACAGGGCCACTCTGGGGCCAACGTCCTGACTTTC
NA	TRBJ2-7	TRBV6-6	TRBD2	CASRRLADSYEQYF	TGTGCCAGCAGGCGACTAGCCGACTCCTACGAGCAGTACTTC
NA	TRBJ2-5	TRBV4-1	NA	CASSRPSQETQYF	TGCGCCAGCAGCCGCCCTAGTCAAGAGACCCAGTACTTC
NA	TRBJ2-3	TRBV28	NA	CASSSGTSSSTDTQYF	TGTGCCAGCAGTTCCGGGACTTCCTCCAGCACAGATACGCAGTATTTT
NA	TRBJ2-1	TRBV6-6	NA	CASSYSGGNLNEQFF	TGTGCCAGCAGTTACTCGGGGGGAAATCTAAATGAGCAGTTCTTC
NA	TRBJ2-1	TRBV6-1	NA	CASSVPRVNEQFF	TGTGCCAGCAGTGTTCCCAGGGTTAATGAGCAGTTCTTC
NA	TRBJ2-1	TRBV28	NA	CASRPLGGAYSYNEQFF	TGTGCCAGCAGGCCCTTAGGGGGGGCCTACTCCTACAATGAGCAGTTCTTC
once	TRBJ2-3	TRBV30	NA	CAWSTTHYTDTQYF	TGTGCCTGGAGTACCACTCACTACACAGATACGCAGTATTTT
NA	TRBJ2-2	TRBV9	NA	CASSVAAGSTGELFF	TGTGCCAGCAGCGTAGCCGCGGGGAGCACCGGGGAGCTGTTTTTT
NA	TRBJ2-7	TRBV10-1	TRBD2	CASLSGSVRYEQYF	TGCGCCAGCCTTAGCGGGAGCGTTCGGTACGAGCAGTACTTC
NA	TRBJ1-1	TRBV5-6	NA	CASSLVNRPTEAFF	TGTGCCAGCAGCTTGGTTAACAGGCCCACTGAAGCTTTCTTT
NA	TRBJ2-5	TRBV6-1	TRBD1	CASSDSTGEWETQYF	TGTGCCAGCAGTGACTCGACAGGGGAGTGGGAGACCCAGTACTTC
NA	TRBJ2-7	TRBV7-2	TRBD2	CASSRDRGASGIYEQYF	TGTGCCAGCAGCCGGGACCGGGGGGCTAGCGGGATCTACGAGCAGTACTTC
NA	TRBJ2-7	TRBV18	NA	CASSPLPGLSYEQYF	TGTGCCAGCTCACCTCTACCGGGACTTTCCTACGAGCAGTACTTC
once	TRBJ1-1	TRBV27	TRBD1	CASRAGGTEAFF	TGTGCCAGCAGAGCAGGGGGCACTGAAGCTTTCTTT
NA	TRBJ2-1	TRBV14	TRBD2	CASSQGGGVYNEQFF	TGTGCCAGCAGCCAGGGCGGGGGGGTATACAATGAGCAGTTCTTC
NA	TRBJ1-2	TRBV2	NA	CASSASRNYGYTF	TGTGCCAGCAGTGCGTCCAGAAACTATGGCTACACCTTC
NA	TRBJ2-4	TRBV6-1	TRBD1	CASRDSGGGHQYF	TGTGCCAGCAGAGACTCAGGGGGCGGTCACCAGTACTTC
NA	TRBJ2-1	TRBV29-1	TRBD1	CSVGSGTGTYNEQFF	TGCAGCGTTGGCTCGGGGACAGGAACATACAATGAGCAGTTCTTC
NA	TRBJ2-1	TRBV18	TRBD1	CASSPSGTEQFF	TGTGCCAGCTCACCATCGGGGACAGAACAGTTCTTC
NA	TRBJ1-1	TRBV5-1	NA	CATSIGHGAPSTEAFF	TGCGCCACCTCGATCGGACATGGCGCTCCAAGCACTGAAGCTTTCTTT
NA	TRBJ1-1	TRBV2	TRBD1	CASKKEQGLAEAFF	TGTGCCAGCAAAAAGGAACAGGGGTTGGCTGAAGCTTTCTTT
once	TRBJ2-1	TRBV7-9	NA	CASSFKAARSGNEQFF	TGTGCCAGCAGCTTTAAAGCGGCCCGTTCTGGGAATGAGCAGTTCTTC